Listed here is a single T cell receptor beta chain. One end of the junction fails to match germline, which may point to a read error. Per the study methods: Cell counts per sample came from amplifying reference gene primers. Repertoires were generated with immunoSEQ multiplex PCR, while TCRdb's copy carries only in-frame clones and drops some. V, J and clone size derive from that table, while D and trimming were established from the DNA sequence. Found here are 200,000 to 300,000 clones, 75% to 90% of them singletons; the top ten hold roughly 8.6%. The data stem from a study of blood T cell repertoires in COVID-19. Study information: Material from acute and convalescent COVID-19 was sourced from the United States, Italy and Spain. The cDNA or gDNA used as material had been derived from T cells, B-cell-depleted T cells, or PBMCs.

The CDR3 is made up of 13 amino acids. Germline CDR1 SGHDT, CDR2 YYEEEE. The sample was peripheral blood. This sequence joins TRBV5-6 and TRBJ1-1; D gene unclear. The sequence was obtained from a human donor in a cohort sampled during active COVID-19. The CDR3 DNA is TGTGCCAGCAGCTTGTTCCCAAACAATGAAGCTTTCTTT. Translated, it gives CASSLFPNNEAFF.